This T cell receptor beta chain was obtained from a study of TIL therapy for anti-PD-1-resistant metastatic lung cancer. Specified time point: pre-treatment sample, taken before nivolumab and TIL therapy. The CDR3 contains 13 residues. Germline V lookup: CDR1 MNHEY, CDR2 SVGEGT. V was pared by 4 bases and J by 3 bases, with 7 bases between. The immunoSEQ assay was v3. Clones were read by immunoSEQ multiplex PCR, and TCRdb kept only the in-frame ones, dropping some. The sample has tens of thousands of clones; roughly 85% are singletons. The chain employs TRBV6-2 or TRBV6-3 and TRBJ2-4, with D hard to call. The TCR sequence derives from a person between 30 and 79 years old with non-small cell lung cancer. Here the sequenced sample was blood, taken at baseline. Here the CDR3 DNA reads TGTGCCAGCAGTTGGGGAATCAAAAACATTCAGTACTTC. This codes for CASSWGIKNIQYF.